Shown below are 10 T cell receptor beta chains from a single sample sequenced in a study of human T cells and chemical hapten exposure. Sample time point: patch test 1, 2 weeks after DPC sensitization. The treatment was: therapeutic diphenylcyclopropenone sensitization with weekly scalp DPC. TCRdb re-called the RACE reads through MiXCR, storing one row per CDR3 protein. The sample shows 75,000 to 100,000 distinct CDR3 sequences, approximately 12% of them seen only once. The specimen was whole blood, collected in connection with sensitization to the hapten diphenylcyclopropenone (DPC). These receptors all stem from a woman aged 55-69 years with alopecia areata. Some clones in this sample may be carry-over from other donors' samples.

Only a few counts were recorded for this clonotype. This chain connects TRBV5-1 to TRBJ2-7; 9 positions agree with TRBD1. CDR1 is SGHRS, CDR2 YFSETQ, per germline. The CDR3 totals 14 residues. The ends lost 4 bases at V and 6 bases at J; junction bases unmatched: 8. CDR3 nucleotide sequence: TGCGCCAGCAGCCCTAAGACAGGGGGAGTCGAGCAGTACTTC. It is translated as CASSPKTGGVEQYF. Full variable domain (outside the CDR3, taken from reference TRBV5-1 and TRBJ2-7): KAGVTQTPRYLIKTRGQQVTLSCSPISGHRSVSWYQQTPGQGLQFLFEYFSETQRNKGNFPGRFSGRQFSNSRSEMNVSTLELGDSALYLCASSPKTGGVEQYFGPGTRLTVT.

This clonotype was counted only a few times. This chain uses TRBV20-1 with TRBJ1-2; 9 positions match TRBD1. V lost 4 bases, J lost 4 bases, and 10 bases stayed unmatched. CDR3 length: 15 amino acids. Germline V CDR1 and CDR2: DFQATT, SNEGSKA (reference sequence). The CDR3 DNA follows: TGCAGTGCTACTCCGGGACAGGGTTACATCTATGGCTACACCTTC. It encodes CSATPGQGYIYGYTF.

This sequence joins TRBV19 and TRBJ2-1; 9 bases align to TRBD1. Trimming cost V 6 bases and J 6 bases; bases outside gene matches: 12. Germline V gene sequence: CDR1 LNHDA, CDR2 SQIVND (reference sequence). This CDR3 is 16 amino acids long. CDR3 amino acids: CASSTPYRGLRNEQFF. DNA for the CDR3: TGTGCCAGTAGCACCCCTTACAGGGGGCTGCGCAATGAGCAGTTCTTC.

The rearrangement uses TRBV3-1 and TRBJ1-3; 7 bases agree with TRBD1. The CDR3 runs 16 residues. Germline V CDR1 and CDR2: LGHDT, YNNKEL (reference sequence). Germline trimming cut 7 bases from V and 0 bases from J; bases unmatched to any gene: 9. The CDR3 nucleotides are TGTGCCAGCACCCCAAGGACAGGACCCTCTGGAAACACCATATATTTT. Protein: CASTPRTGPSGNTIYF.

The chain is built from TRBV20-1 and TRBJ1-2; no clear D. The CDR3 is 11 residues long. V was shortened by 5 bases and J by 0 bases, with 4 bases between the two germline ends. Germline V gives CDR1 DFQATT, CDR2 SNEGSKA (reference sequence). The CDR3 coding sequence is TGCAGTGCTGCCTCTAACTATGGCTACACCTTC. This codes for CSAASNYGYTF.

A few counts support this clonotype. The chain has TRBV20-1 and TRBJ1-5, with a weak D call TRBD1 (5 bases). The V gene lost 6 bases and the J gene lost 0 bases, with 15 bases spanning the gap. Germline assignment: CDR1 DFQATT and CDR2 SNEGSKA (reference sequence). This CDR3 has 15 residues. The chain's CDR3 is CSAPTGGYSNQPQHF. Written as DNA, the CDR3 is TGCAGTGCCCCCACGGGGGGTTATAGCAATCAGCCCCAGCATTTT.

This clonotype was recorded a few times. The chain carries TRBV5-5 and TRBJ1-6; TRBD1 aligns across 8 bases. The germline CDR1 and CDR2 sequences are SGHKS and YYEKEE (reference sequence). The CDR3 is 15 amino acids. Losses at the gene ends were 3 bases for V and 6 bases for J; bases not matched to a gene: 5. CDR3 sequence reads: CASSSWDRFNSPLHF. The CDR3 region has the DNA TGTGCCAGCAGCTCCTGGGACAGGTTTAATTCACCCCTCCACTTT.

The sample holds a few counts of this clonotype. V is TRBV7-9 and J is TRBJ1-1; TRBD1 aligns across 7 bases. The CDR3 covers 16 residues. Per germline, CDR1 SEHNR and CDR2 FQNEAQ (reference sequence). Germline trimming cut 0 bases from V and 2 bases from J; bases unmatched to any gene: 6. DNA for the CDR3: TGTGCCAGCAGCTTAGCGACAGGGACCCTCAACACTGAAGCTTTCTTT. Translated, it gives CASSLATGTLNTEAFF.

The chain couples TRBV11-2 to TRBJ2-1, with 10 nucleotides matching TRBD2. The CDR3 spans 16 residues. Germline V lookup: CDR1 SGHAT, CDR2 FQNNGV. Trimming removed 8 bases from V and 4 bases from J; junction bases left unmatched: 11. The CDR3 spells CASGSLTSGHYNEQFF. CDR3 DNA sequence: TGTGCCAGCGGATCCTTGACTAGCGGGCATTACAATGAGCAGTTCTTC.

V gene TRBV10-2 combines with J gene TRBJ1-3; no firm D call. CDR1 and CDR2 (germline): WSHSY, SAAADI. Trimming shortened V by 4 bases and J by 0 bases, and 7 bases separated the two germline ends. The CDR3 runs 14 residues. Here the CDR3 reads CASSAAASGNTIYF. The CDR3 nucleotides read TGCGCCAGCAGTGCGGCAGCCTCTGGAAACACCATATATTTT.